This T cell receptor beta chain was recovered during a study of blood T cell repertoires in COVID-19. The wider study: Samples came from the United States, Italy and Spain, spanning acute and convalescent COVID-19. The analysed material was cDNA or gDNA that came from T cells, B-cell-depleted T cells, or PBMCs.

V lost 6 bases to trimming and J lost 5 bases; unmatched junction nucleotides: 6. CDR3 length: 14 amino acids. CDR1 and CDR2 from the germline V gene are MNHEY and SVGAGI. As processed by the authors: The authors estimated nucleated cell counts from reference gene primer amplification. Sequencing used immunoSEQ multiplex PCR; TCRdb keeps in-frame clones, though not all of them. D and trimming were read from the DNA, whereas the V and J calls and clone size are those reported in that table. The sample consists of about 80,000 clones, around 88% of them appearing once. Input material: peripheral blood. The rearrangement joins TRBV6-5 to TRBJ2-1; 8 nucleotides agree with TRBD1. The clonotype was recovered from a man aged 25 to 40 with acute or convalescent COVID-19. The chain's CDR3 is CASRGTGDNNEQFF. The CDR3 nucleotides read TGTGCCAGCAGGGGGACAGGAGATAACAATGAGCAGTTCTTC.